In its sample, the clone carrying this T cell receptor beta chain was seen a few times. Sequencing was performed with immunoSEQ multiplex PCR; in TCRdb, only in-frame clones are kept and a portion is missing. The sample includes approximately 41,000 clones, around 90% seen only once; the top ten take 20% to 25%. Per germline, CDR1 LGHNA and CDR2 YSLEER. The J segment lost 4 bases and the V segment lost 1 base, leaving 11 bases of the junction unmatched. This CDR3 region has 18 residues. The data are from a study of blood T cell repertoires in COVID-19. J is TRBJ2-7 and V is TRBV4-3, with 12 bases that match TRBD2. The sequenced material came from peripheral blood. The receptor comes from a man aged 50 to 60 with active COVID-19. This chain's CDR3 is CASSQADRLAGGRYEQYF. The CDR3 DNA reads TGCGCCAGCAGCCAAGCGGATAGGCTAGCGGGAGGGCGTTACGAGCAGTACTTC.